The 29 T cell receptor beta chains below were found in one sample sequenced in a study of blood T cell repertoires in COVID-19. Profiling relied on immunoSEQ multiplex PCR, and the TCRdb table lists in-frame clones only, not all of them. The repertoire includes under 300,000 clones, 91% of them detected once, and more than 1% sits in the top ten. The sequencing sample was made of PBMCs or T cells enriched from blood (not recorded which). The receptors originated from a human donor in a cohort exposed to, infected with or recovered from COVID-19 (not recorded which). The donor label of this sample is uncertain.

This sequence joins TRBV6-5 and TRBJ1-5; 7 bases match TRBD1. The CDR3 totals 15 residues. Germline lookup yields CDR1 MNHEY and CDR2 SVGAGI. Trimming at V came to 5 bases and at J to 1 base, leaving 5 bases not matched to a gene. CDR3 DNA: TGTGCCAGCAGTCGGGACAGCGGCAGCAATCAGCCCCAGCATTTT. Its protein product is CASSRDSGSNQPQHF.

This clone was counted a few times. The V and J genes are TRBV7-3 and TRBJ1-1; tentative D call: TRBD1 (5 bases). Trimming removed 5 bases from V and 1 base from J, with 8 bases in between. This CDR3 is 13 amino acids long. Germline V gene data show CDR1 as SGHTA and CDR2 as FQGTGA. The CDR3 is CASSPDTNTEAFF. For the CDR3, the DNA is TGTGCCAGCAGCCCGGACACGAACACTGAAGCTTTCTTT.

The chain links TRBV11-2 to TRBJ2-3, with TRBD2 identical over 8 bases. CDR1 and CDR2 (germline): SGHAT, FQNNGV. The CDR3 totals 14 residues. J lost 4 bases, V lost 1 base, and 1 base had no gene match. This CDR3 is CASSLAGGPDTQYF. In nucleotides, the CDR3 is TGTGCCAGCAGCTTAGCGGGGGGGCCAGATACGCAGTATTTT.

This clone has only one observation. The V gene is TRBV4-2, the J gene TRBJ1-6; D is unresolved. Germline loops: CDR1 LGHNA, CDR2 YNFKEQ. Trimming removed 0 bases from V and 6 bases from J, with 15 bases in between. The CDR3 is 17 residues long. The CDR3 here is CASSQEPAAGFNSPLHF. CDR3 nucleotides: TGTGCCAGCAGCCAAGAGCCAGCAGCAGGTTTTAATTCACCCCTCCACTTT.

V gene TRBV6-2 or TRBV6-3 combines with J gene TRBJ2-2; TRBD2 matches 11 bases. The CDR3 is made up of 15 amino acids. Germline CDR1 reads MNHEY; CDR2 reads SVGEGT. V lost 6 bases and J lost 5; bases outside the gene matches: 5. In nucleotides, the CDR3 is TGTGCCAGCAGGCCTAGCGGGGGGCGAACCGGGGAGCTGTTTTTT. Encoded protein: CASRPSGGRTGELFF.

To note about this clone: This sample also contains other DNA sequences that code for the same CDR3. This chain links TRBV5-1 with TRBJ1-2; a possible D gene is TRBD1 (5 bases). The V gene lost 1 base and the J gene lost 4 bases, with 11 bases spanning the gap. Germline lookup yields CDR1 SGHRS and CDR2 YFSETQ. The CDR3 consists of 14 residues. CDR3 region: CASSLSQGGYGYTF. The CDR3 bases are TGCGCCAGCAGCTTGAGCCAGGGAGGCTATGGCTACACCTTC.

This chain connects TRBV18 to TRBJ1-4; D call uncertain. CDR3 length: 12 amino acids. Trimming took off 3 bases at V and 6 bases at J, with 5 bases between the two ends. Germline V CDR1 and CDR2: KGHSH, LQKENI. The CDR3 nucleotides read TGTGCCAGCTCACCGGGAGATGAAAAACTGTTTTTT. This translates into CASSPGDEKLFF.

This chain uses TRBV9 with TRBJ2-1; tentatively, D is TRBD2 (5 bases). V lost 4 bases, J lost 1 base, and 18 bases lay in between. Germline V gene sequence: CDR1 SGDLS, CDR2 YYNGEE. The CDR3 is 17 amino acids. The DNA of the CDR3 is TGTGCCAGCAGCCCCGACCCGAGGGTGATATCCTACAATGAGCAGTTCTTC. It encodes CASSPDPRVISYNEQFF.

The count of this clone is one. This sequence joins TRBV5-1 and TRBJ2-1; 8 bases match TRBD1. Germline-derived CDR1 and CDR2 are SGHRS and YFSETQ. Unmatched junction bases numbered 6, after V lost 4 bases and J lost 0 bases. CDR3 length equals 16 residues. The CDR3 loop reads CASSRGQASSYNEQFF. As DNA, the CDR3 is TGCGCCAGCAGCAGGGGACAGGCGAGCTCCTACAATGAGCAGTTCTTC.

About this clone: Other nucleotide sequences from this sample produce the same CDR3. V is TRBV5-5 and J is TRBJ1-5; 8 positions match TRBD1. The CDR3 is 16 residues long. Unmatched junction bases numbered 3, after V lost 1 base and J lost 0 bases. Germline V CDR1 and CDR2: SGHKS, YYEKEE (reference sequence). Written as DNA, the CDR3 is TGTGCCAGCAGCTTGACAGGGGGAGATAGCAATCAGCCCCAGCATTTT. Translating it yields CASSLTGGDSNQPQHF.

The CDR3 region has the DNA TGTGCCAGCAGCCAAATCCTGGACAGGGGAAACACTGAAGCTTTCTTT. Protein product: CASSQILDRGNTEAFF. The chain carries TRBV7-8 and TRBJ1-1; 9 bases are shared with TRBD1. CDR3 length equals 16 residues. The junction had 9 bases not matched to a gene; V was cut back by 5 bases and J by 2 bases. Germline V gene lookup returns CDR1 SGHVS and CDR2 FQNEAQ.

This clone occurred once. The CDR3 sequence is CASSRDRGDEKLFF. The CDR3 bases are TGTGCCAGCAGTAGGGACAGGGGGGATGAAAAACTGTTTTTT. The V gene is TRBV2, the J gene TRBJ1-4, with 11 positions matching TRBD1. The trim removed 5 bases at V and 6 bases at J, leaving 2 bases unmatched. Germline V gene lookup returns CDR1 SNHLY and CDR2 FYNNEI. The CDR3 sequence is 14 residues long. Based on the CDR3 plus reference TRBV2 and TRBJ1-4, the full variable domain is EPEVTQTPSHQVTQMGQEVILRCVPISNHLYFYWYRQILGQKVEFLVSFYNNEISEKSEIFDDQFSVERPDGSNFTLKIRSTKLEDSAMYFCASSRDRGDEKLFFGSGTQLSVL.

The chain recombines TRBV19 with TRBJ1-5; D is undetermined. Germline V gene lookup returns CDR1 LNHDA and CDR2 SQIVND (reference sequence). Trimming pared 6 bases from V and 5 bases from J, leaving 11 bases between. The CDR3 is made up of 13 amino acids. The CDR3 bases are TGTGCCAGTAGCTGGGCACCTTATCAGCCCCAGCATTTT. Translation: CASSWAPYQPQHF.

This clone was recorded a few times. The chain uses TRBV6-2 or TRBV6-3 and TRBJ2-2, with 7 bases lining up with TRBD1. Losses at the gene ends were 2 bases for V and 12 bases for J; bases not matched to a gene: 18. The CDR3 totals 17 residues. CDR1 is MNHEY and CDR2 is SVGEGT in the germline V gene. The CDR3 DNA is TGTGCCAGCAGTTACGGGACAGCCCCAAGGAAAGCCGTGAAGCTGTTTTTT. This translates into CASSYGTAPRKAVKLFF.

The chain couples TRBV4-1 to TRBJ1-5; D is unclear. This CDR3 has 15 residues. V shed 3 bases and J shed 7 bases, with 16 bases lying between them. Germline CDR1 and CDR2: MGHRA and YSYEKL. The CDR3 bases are TGCGCCAGCAGCCAGGGCGACGTACCTGGGCAGCCCCAGCATTTT. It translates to CASSQGDVPGQPQHF.

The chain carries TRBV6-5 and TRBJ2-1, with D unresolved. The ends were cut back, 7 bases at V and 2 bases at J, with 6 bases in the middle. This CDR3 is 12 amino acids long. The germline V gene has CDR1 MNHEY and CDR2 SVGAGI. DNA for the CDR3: TGTGCCAGCACCCTCGCCTACAATGAGCAGTTCTTC. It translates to CASTLAYNEQFF.

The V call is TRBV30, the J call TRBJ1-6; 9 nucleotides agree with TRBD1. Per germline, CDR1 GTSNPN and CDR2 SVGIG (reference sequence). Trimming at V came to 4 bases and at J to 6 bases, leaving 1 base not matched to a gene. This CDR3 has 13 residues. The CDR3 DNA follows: TGTGCCTGGATGGGACAGGGTAATTCACCCCTCCACTTT. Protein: CAWMGQGNSPLHF.

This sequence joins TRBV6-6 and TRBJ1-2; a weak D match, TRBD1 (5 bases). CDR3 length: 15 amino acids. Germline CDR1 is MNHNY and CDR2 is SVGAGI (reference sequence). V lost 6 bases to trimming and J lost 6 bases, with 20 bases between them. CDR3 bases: TGTGCCAGCAGGACCGAATCGGGGGGAGAGAATGGCTACACCTTC. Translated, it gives CASRTESGGENGYTF.

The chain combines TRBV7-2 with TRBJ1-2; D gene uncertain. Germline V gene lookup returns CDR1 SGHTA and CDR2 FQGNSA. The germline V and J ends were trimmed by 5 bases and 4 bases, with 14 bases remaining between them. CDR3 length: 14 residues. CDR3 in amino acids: CASSALRGSYGYTF. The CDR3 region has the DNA TGTGCCAGCAGCGCCCTGAGAGGTAGCTATGGCTACACCTTC.

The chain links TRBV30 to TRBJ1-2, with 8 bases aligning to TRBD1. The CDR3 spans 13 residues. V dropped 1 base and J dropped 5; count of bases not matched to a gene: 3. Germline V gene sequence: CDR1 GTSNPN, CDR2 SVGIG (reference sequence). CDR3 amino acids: CAWSAQGAYGYTF. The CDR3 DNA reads TGTGCCTGGAGTGCCCAGGGGGCATATGGCTACACCTTC.

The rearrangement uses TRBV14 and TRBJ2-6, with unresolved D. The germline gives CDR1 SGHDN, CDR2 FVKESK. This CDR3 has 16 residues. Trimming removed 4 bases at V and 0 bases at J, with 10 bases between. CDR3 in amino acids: CASSRKPSSGANVLTF. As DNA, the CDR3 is TGTGCCAGCAGCCGCAAACCCAGCTCTGGGGCCAACGTCCTGACTTTC.

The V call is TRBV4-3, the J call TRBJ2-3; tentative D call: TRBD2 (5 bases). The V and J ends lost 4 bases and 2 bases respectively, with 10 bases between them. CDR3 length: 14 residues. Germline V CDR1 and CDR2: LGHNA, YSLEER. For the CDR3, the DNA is TGCGCCAGCAGCCGAGGACTTTTCACAGATACGCAGTATTTT. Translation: CASSRGLFTDTQYF.

The CDR3 sequence is CASSGRSGNTIYF. CDR3 DNA: TGTGCCAGCTCGGGAAGGTCGGGAAACACCATATATTTT. This rearrangement joins TRBV6-5 to TRBJ1-3; D is ambiguous. Trimming left V 8 bases short and J 4 bases short, with 12 bases between. The CDR3 is 13 residues long. Germline-derived CDR1 and CDR2 are MNHEY and SVGAGI.

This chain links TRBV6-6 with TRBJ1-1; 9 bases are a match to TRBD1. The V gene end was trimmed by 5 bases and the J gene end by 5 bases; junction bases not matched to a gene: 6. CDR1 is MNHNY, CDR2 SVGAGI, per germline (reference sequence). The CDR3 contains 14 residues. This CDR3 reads CASSPGQGKTEAFF. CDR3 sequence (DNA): TGTGCCAGCAGTCCCGGACAGGGGAAGACTGAAGCTTTCTTT.

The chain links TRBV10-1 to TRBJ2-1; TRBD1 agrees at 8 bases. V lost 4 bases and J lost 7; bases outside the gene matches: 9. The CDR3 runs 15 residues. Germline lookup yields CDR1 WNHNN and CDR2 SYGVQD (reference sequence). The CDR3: CASSVWAGGQNEQFF. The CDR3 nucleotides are TGCGCCAGCAGTGTGTGGGCAGGGGGCCAAAATGAGCAGTTCTTC.

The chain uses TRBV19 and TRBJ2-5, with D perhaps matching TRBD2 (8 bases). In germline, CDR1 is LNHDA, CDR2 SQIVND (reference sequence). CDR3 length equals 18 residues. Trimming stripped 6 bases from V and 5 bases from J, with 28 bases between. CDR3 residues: CASRKDTGVAGRTETQYF. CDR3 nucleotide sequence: TGTGCCAGTAGGAAGGATACAGGGGTAGCGGGGCGAACGGAGACCCAGTACTTC.

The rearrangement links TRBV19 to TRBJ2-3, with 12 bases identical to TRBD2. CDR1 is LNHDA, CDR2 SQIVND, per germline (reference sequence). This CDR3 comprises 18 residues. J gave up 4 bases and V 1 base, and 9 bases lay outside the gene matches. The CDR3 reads CASSIVRPTSGGADTQYF. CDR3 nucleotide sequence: TGTGCCAGTAGTATAGTTCGCCCGACTAGCGGGGGTGCAGATACGCAGTATTTT.

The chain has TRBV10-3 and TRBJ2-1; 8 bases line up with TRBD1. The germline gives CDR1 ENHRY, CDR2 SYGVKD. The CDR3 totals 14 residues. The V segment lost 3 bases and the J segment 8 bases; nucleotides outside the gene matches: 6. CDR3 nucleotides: TGTGCCATCAGTGATCCCCAGGGGGCCTATGAGCAGTTCTTC. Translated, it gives CAISDPQGAYEQFF.

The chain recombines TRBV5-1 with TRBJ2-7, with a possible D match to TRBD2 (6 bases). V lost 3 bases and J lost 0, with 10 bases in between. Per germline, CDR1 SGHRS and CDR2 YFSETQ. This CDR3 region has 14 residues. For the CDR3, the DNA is TGCGCCAGCAGCTCTAGCGTTTTCTCCTACGAGCAGTACTTC. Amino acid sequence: CASSSSVFSYEQYF.